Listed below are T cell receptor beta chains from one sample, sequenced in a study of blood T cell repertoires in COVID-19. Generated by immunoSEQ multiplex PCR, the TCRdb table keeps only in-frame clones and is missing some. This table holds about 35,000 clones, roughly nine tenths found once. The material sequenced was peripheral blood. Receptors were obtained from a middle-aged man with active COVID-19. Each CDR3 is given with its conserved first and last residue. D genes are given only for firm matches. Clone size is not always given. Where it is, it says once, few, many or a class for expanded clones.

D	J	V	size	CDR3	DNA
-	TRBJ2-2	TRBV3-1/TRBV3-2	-	CASSPVLTETYTGELFF	TGTGCCAGCAGCCCAGTTCTAACCGAGACATACACCGGGGAGCTGTTTTTT
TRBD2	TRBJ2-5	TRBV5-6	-	CASSLLRGARETQYF	TGTGCCAGCAGCTTACTGCGGGGGGCTCGGGAGACCCAGTACTTC
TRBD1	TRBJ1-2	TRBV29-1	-	CSAGGRGRGYTF	TGCAGCGCCGGAGGCAGGGGGAGAGGCTACACCTTC
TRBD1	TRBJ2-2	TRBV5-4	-	CASSLALGTGVTGELFF	TGTGCCAGCAGCTTGGCTTTAGGGACAGGGGTCACCGGGGAGCTGTTTTTT
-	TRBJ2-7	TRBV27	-	CAVQTNRESEQYF	TGTGCCGTACAAACCAACAGGGAGAGCGAGCAGTACTTC
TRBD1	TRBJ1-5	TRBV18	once	CASSTLTGGNQPQHF	TGTGCCAGCTCAACCCTGACAGGGGGCAATCAGCCCCAGCATTTT
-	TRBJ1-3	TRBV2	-	CASRDNPGNTIYF	TGTGCCAGCCGGGACAATCCTGGAAACACCATATATTTT
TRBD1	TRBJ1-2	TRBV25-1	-	CASAPGQGSSNYGYTF	TGTGCCAGCGCACCGGGACAGGGGTCATCTAACTATGGCTACACCTTC
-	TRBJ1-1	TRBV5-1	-	CASSFSPGQNTEAFF	TGCGCCAGCAGCTTTTCACCGGGACAGAACACTGAAGCTTTCTTT
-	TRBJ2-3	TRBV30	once	CAWSVQGGGDTQYF	TGTGCCTGGAGTGTACAGGGTGGAGGAGATACGCAGTATTTT
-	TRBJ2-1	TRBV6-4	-	CASSDVGDSYNEQFF	TGTGCCAGCAGTGACGTGGGGGACTCTTACAATGAGCAGTTCTTC
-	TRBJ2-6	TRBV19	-	CASSQRSSGANVLTF	TGTGCCAGTAGTCAGAGGAGCTCTGGGGCCAACGTCCTGACTTTC
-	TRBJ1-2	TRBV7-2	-	CASSPGNANYGYTF	TGTGCCAGCAGCCCCGGGAATGCTAACTATGGCTACACCTTC
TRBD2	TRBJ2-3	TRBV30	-	CAWHAPRTSPQRGARTTDTQYF	TGTGCCTGGCACGCACCCAGGACTAGTCCTCAGAGAGGGGCGCGAACCACAGATACGCAGTATTTT
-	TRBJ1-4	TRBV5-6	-	CASSLGQPNEKLFF	TGTGCCAGCAGCTTGGGACAGCCTAATGAAAAACTGTTTTTT
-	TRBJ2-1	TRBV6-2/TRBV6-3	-	CASSYPNWSSYNEQFF	TGTGCCAGCAGTTACCCCAACTGGAGCTCCTACAATGAGCAGTTCTTC
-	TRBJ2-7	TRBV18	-	CASLSGDATYEQYF	TGTGCCAGCCTCTCGGGGGACGCTACCTACGAGCAGTACTTC
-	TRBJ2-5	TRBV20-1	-	CSVSRGETQYF	TGCAGTGTGAGTCGGGGAGAGACCCAGTACTTC
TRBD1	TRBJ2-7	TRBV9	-	CASSVGSRGTYEQYF	TGTGCCAGCAGCGTAGGTAGCAGGGGGACCTACGAGCAGTACTTC
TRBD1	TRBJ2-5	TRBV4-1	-	CASSGPTGSGTQYF	TGCGCCAGCAGCGGTCCGACAGGGTCGGGGACCCAGTACTTC
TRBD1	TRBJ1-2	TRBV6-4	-	CASRPQGARGYTF	TGTGCCAGCAGGCCCCAGGGGGCGCGGGGCTACACCTTC
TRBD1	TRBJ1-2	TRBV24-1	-	CATSGQRLINYGYTF	TGTGCCACTTCGGGACAGAGATTGATTAACTATGGCTACACCTTC
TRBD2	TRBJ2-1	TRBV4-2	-	CASSQGVAGGFRDEQFF	TGTGCCAGCAGCCAAGGGGTAGCGGGGGGATTCAGGGATGAGCAGTTCTTC
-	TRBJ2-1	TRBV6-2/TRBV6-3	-	CASSYIRDNEQFF	TGTGCCAGCAGTTACATTCGGGACAATGAGCAGTTCTTC
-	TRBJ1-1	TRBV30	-	CAWTRGETEAFF	TGTGCCTGGACCCGGGGAGAAACTGAAGCTTTCTTT
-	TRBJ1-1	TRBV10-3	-	CASGRGLTEAFF	TGTGCCTCCGGGCGAGGGCTCACTGAAGCTTTCTTT
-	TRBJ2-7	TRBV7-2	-	CASSQFGHRSTYEQYF	TGTGCCAGCAGCCAATTTGGCCATCGGAGTACTTACGAGCAGTACTTC
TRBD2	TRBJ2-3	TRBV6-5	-	CASSPTSGGRDTQYF	TGTGCCAGCAGCCCGACTAGCGGGGGGAGGGATACGCAGTATTTT
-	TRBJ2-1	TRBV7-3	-	CASSSFGGGNNEQFF	TGTGCCAGCAGCTCCTTTGGGGGAGGTAACAATGAGCAGTTCTTC